These 25 T cell receptor beta chains were all obtained from the same sample, sequenced in a study of blood T cell repertoires in COVID-19. Only in-frame clones appear in the TCRdb table, and some are missing; sequencing was by immunoSEQ multiplex PCR. The sample has 200,000 or so clones, roughly nine tenths seen once. Sample: PBMCs or T cells enriched from blood (not recorded which). These receptors were obtained from a woman aged 30 to 39 who had recovered from COVID-19.

This clone turned up a few times. The chain joins TRBV10-3 to TRBJ2-1; perhaps TRBD1 as D (6 bases). The V end lost 6 bases, the J end lost 2 bases, and 11 bases lay between the germline ends. Germline CDR1 and CDR2: ENHRY and SYGVKD. The CDR3 is made up of 14 amino acids. The CDR3 DNA reads as TGTGCCATCAGCCGGGACACCACCTACAATGAGCAGTTCTTC. It translates to CAISRDTTYNEQFF.

The J gene is TRBJ1-4, the V gene TRBV11-2; TRBD1 agrees at 7 bases. The germline CDR1 and CDR2 sequences are SGHAT and FQNNGV. The J segment lost 6 bases and the V segment lost 5 bases, leaving 6 bases of the junction unmatched. This CDR3 is 14 amino acids long. The CDR3 region has the DNA TGTGCCAGCAGCGCGACAGGGTTGGATGAAAAACTGTTTTTT. Translation: CASSATGLDEKLFF.

V usage is TRBV4-2 and J usage is TRBJ1-1; TRBD1 matches at 9 bases. Germline lookup yields CDR1 LGHNA and CDR2 YNFKEQ. This CDR3 is built from 16 residues. V shed 0 bases, J shed 9 bases, and the junction held 11 bases outside the gene matches. This CDR3 is CASSQEEGYRGQKAFF. CDR3 nucleotide sequence: TGTGCCAGCAGCCAAGAAGAAGGTTACAGGGGGCAAAAAGCTTTCTTT.

The V call is TRBV19, the J call TRBJ2-3, with TRBD1 identical over 9 bases. Per the germline V gene, CDR1 is LNHDA and CDR2 is SQIVND (reference sequence). The CDR3 extends over 14 amino acids. J lost 3 bases, V lost 7 bases, and 5 bases had no gene match. The CDR3 DNA sequence: TGTGCCAGTATAGGGACAGGGAGAACAGATACGCAGTATTTT. Translating it yields CASIGTGRTDTQYF.

V and J are TRBV12-3 or TRBV12-4 and TRBJ2-7; possibly TRBD1 for D (6 bases). The CDR3 extends over 13 amino acids. Trimming left V 6 bases short and J 1 base short, with 10 bases between. CDR3 sequence reads: CASSHDRSYEQYF. As DNA, the CDR3 is TGTGCCAGCAGCCATGACAGGTCCTACGAGCAGTACTTC.

The chain recombines TRBV18 with TRBJ2-7; 7 bases match TRBD1. This CDR3 comprises 15 residues. V gave up 3 bases and J gave up 6 bases; unmatched junction bases: 11. Germline V gene sequence: CDR1 KGHSH, CDR2 LQKENI. CDR3 nucleotide sequence: TGTGCCAGCTCACCCAGAGGACAGGTCTCCCTCGAGCAGTACTTC. It encodes CASSPRGQVSLEQYF.

The rearrangement links TRBV19 to TRBJ2-6, with D maybe TRBD2 (6 bases). Looked up from germline, CDR1 is LNHDA and CDR2 is SQIVND (reference sequence). The CDR3 contains 16 residues. V was cut by 1 base and J by 1 base, with 8 bases left in between. The CDR3 DNA sequence: TGTGCCAGTAGTATAGGCGGGACGTCTGGGGCCAACGTCCTGACTTTC. Translation: CASSIGGTSGANVLTF.

V and J are TRBV7-9 and TRBJ1-2; possible D gene TRBD1, 5 bases. Deletions cut 4 bases from V and 0 bases from J, with 9 bases between. Looked up from germline, CDR1 is SEHNR and CDR2 is FQNEAQ (reference sequence). This CDR3 contains 14 residues. CDR3 in DNA: TGTGCCAGCAGCTCCATGACAGCTAACTATGGCTACACCTTC. Amino acid sequence: CASSSMTANYGYTF.

The rearrangement uses TRBV25-1 and TRBJ2-5; possibly TRBD2 for D (5 bases). V shed 2 bases and J shed 2 bases, with 12 bases lying between them. From germline, CDR1 is MGHDK and CDR2 SYGVNS. The CDR3 is 15 amino acids. The CDR3 DNA follows: TGTGCCAGCAGTGAAAGGGCAGCGGCACAAGAGACCCAGTACTTC. It specifies CASSERAAAQETQYF.

The V gene is TRBV7-3, the J gene TRBJ2-1; unclear D gene. CDR1 and CDR2 from the germline V gene are SGHTA and FQGTGA. CDR3 length: 16 residues. Trimming pared 4 bases from V and 4 bases from J, leaving 17 bases between. The CDR3 reads CASSSGPFSSYNEQFF. The CDR3 DNA follows: TGTGCCAGCAGCTCGGGTCCCTTCTCGTCTTACAATGAGCAGTTCTTC.

V is TRBV27 and J is TRBJ1-2, with 7 bases identical to TRBD1. Unmatched junction bases numbered 7, after V lost 11 bases and J lost 4 bases. Germline CDR1 reads MNHEY; CDR2 reads SMNVEV (reference sequence). This CDR3 is 12 amino acids long. As DNA, the CDR3 is TGTGCCTCGAGCCGGACAGGCTATGGCTACACCTTC. Translating gives CASSRTGYGYTF.

The rearrangement joins TRBV9 to TRBJ2-5; D might be TRBD1 (5 bases). The ends were cut back, 3 bases at V and 1 base at J, with 10 bases in the middle. In germline, CDR1 is SGDLS, CDR2 YYNGEE. This CDR3 comprises 14 residues. The CDR3 loop reads CASSAGNTQETQYF. CDR3 in DNA: TGTGCCAGCAGCGCAGGGAATACCCAAGAGACCCAGTACTTC.

V and J are TRBV6-6 and TRBJ2-1; perhaps TRBD2 as D (6 bases). Germline V gives CDR1 MNHNY, CDR2 SVGAGI (reference sequence). The ends were cut back, 0 bases at V and 4 bases at J, with 13 bases in the middle. CDR3 length: 16 residues. The CDR3 loop is CASSYSQRRDYNEQFF. For the CDR3, the DNA is TGTGCCAGCAGTTACTCGCAACGGAGGGATTACAATGAGCAGTTCTTC.

This clone was seen once. V and J are TRBV4-3 and TRBJ2-2; D ambiguous. Germline loops: CDR1 LGHNA, CDR2 YSLEER. V lost 5 bases and J lost 3, with 13 bases in between. This CDR3 region has 15 residues. The CDR3: CASSGSRRYTGELFF. The DNA of the CDR3 is TGCGCCAGCAGCGGCTCCAGGCGATACACCGGGGAGCTGTTTTTT.

This chain connects TRBV19 to TRBJ1-1; D possibly corresponds to TRBD1 (6 bases). From germline, CDR1 is LNHDA and CDR2 SQIVND (reference sequence). V was shortened by 5 bases and J by 8 bases, with 15 bases between the two germline ends. CDR3 size: 13 residues. CDR3 residues: CASSPQGKLEAFF. The DNA for the CDR3 is TGTGCCAGTAGTCCACAGGGAAAATTGGAAGCTTTCTTT.

The chain carries TRBV9 and TRBJ1-1; 10 bases agree with TRBD1. The germline gives CDR1 SGDLS, CDR2 YYNGEE. The CDR3 extends over 13 amino acids. J lost 6 bases, V lost 3 bases, and 2 bases had no gene match. Here the CDR3 reads CASSGTGGSEAFF. CDR3 sequence (DNA): TGTGCCAGCAGCGGGACAGGGGGTTCTGAAGCTTTCTTT.

This clone has a single count. The gene calls are TRBV5-1 and TRBJ1-1, with D perhaps matching TRBD1 (6 bases). Germline V gene lookup returns CDR1 SGHRS and CDR2 YFSETQ. This CDR3 is 12 amino acids long. Trimming pared 4 bases from V and 4 bases from J, leaving 8 bases between. This chain's CDR3 is CASSAQGTEAFF. For the CDR3, the DNA is TGCGCCAGCAGCGCACAGGGCACTGAAGCTTTCTTT.

This clone was seen just once. The chain employs TRBV7-9 and TRBJ1-1; D uncertain. The CDR3 length is 14 residues. V was pared by 5 bases and J by 3 bases, with 13 bases between. Germline values: CDR1 SEHNR, CDR2 FQNEAQ (reference sequence). The CDR3 DNA reads TGTGCCAGCAGCCCCGGAGGTTGGGACACTGAAGCTTTCTTT. Translated: CASSPGGWDTEAFF.

This chain joins TRBV7-6 and TRBJ2-3; 16 nucleotides agree with TRBD2. Germline V gene data show CDR1 as SGHVS and CDR2 as FNYEAQ. The V and J ends lost 3 bases and 5 bases, in that order; junction bases with no gene match: 8. The CDR3 runs 18 residues. CDR3 region: CASSLPGLAGGQGDTQYF. The CDR3, as DNA: TGTGCCAGCAGCTTGCCGGGACTAGCGGGGGGGCAAGGAGATACGCAGTATTTT.

This clone was seen a single time. The chain's CDR3 is CASSPRVSGGSTGELFF. For the CDR3, the DNA is TGCGCCAGCAGCCCCCGTGTTAGCGGGGGGAGCACCGGGGAGCTGTTTTTT. The chain couples TRBV4-3 to TRBJ2-2; 10 nucleotides line up with TRBD2. The CDR3 extends over 17 amino acids. The junction had 9 bases not matched to a gene; V was cut back by 4 bases and J by 4 bases. Germline V gene lookup returns CDR1 LGHNA and CDR2 YSLEER.

The CDR3 loop is CAISKGTGNTEAFF. In DNA, the CDR3 is TGTGCCATCAGCAAAGGGACAGGGAACACTGAAGCTTTCTTT. The chain uses TRBV10-3 and TRBJ1-1, with TRBD1 matching over 8 bases. Trimming removed 6 bases from V and 1 base from J; junction bases left unmatched: 4. Germline CDR1 ENHRY, CDR2 SYGVKD. The CDR3 covers 14 residues.

This sequence joins TRBV5-6 and TRBJ1-5; the D is unclear. Trimming removed 2 bases from V and 8 bases from J, with 8 bases in between. This CDR3 is built from 12 residues. Germline V CDR1 and CDR2: SGHDT, YYEEEE. CDR3 coding DNA: TGTGCCAGCAGCTTTTCCGGGGAGCCCCAGCATTTT. Amino acid sequence: CASSFSGEPQHF.

J is TRBJ2-5 and V is TRBV12-5, with a weak D call TRBD1 (6 bases). Per the germline V gene, CDR1 is LGHNT and CDR2 is FRNRAP. This CDR3 comprises 17 residues. Deletions cut 4 bases from V and 2 bases from J, with 20 bases between. The CDR3 DNA follows: TGTGCTAGTGGTTCTTCGTCGCCAGGGGTCCATCAAGAGACCCAGTACTTC. Its protein is CASGSSSPGVHQETQYF.

The chain combines TRBV4-2 with TRBJ2-7; 13 nucleotides line up with TRBD2. After removal of 3 bases from V and 3 bases from J, the junction contained 8 bases not matched to a gene. The length of the CDR3 is 17 residues. The germline gives CDR1 LGHNA, CDR2 YNFKEQ. CDR3 protein: CASSQTGTSGVFYEQYF. The CDR3 nucleotides read TGTGCCAGCAGCCAGACCGGGACTAGCGGGGTATTCTACGAGCAGTACTTC.

The chain carries TRBV2 and TRBJ2-7; D is ambiguous. V lost 3 bases, J lost 2 bases, and 17 bases lay in between. The germline V gene encodes CDR1 SNHLY and CDR2 FYNNEI. This CDR3 is built from 16 residues. CDR3 amino acids: CASSDILVEITYEQYF. In DNA form, the CDR3 reads TGTGCCAGCAGTGATATTCTGGTGGAGATTACCTACGAGCAGTACTTC. Filled out from reference TRBV2 and TRBJ2-7, the complete variable domain reads EPEVTQTPSHQVTQMGQEVILRCVPISNHLYFYWYRQILGQKVEFLVSFYNNEISEKSEIFDDQFSVERPDGSNFTLKIRSTKLEDSAMYFCASSDILVEITYEQYFGPGTRLTVT.